This T cell receptor beta chain was observed in a study of spatial heterogeneity in lung cancer. Study-wide context: The donors comprised about 70 untreated early-stage non-small cell lung cancer patients. An average of more than ten raw reads was observed per unique TCR and UMI combination.

This clonotype has a count of ten or more. TCR cDNA molecules each carried a unique molecular identifier. In TCRdb, the 5' RACE reads were re-called with MiXCR into one record per CDR3 protein. The profile shows about 110,000 distinct CDR3 sequences, 10% to 14% of them singletons. The time point: blood at routine non-recurrence follow-up after resection. Whole RNA, which was extracted from tumor, nontumor lung tissue or frozen PBMC, was sequenced without any cell sorting. CDR1 and CDR2 (germline): KGHDR, SFDVKD. Trimming removed 4 bases at V and 7 bases at J, with 25 bases between. The CDR3 consists of 18 residues.

The source is a female donor with early-stage non-small cell lung cancer. The V call is TRBV24-1, the J call TRBJ2-1; D may be TRBD1 (6 bases). The sequencing used PBMCs, collected at follow-up. CDR3 nucleotides: TGTGCCACCAGTGAAGGGTGGGCAGGGGAAGGGGTCTTGAATGAGCAGTTCTTC. This encodes CATSEGWAGEGVLNEQFF.